This is a list of T cell receptor beta chains from one sample in a study of OX40 agonist ivuxolimab in advanced cancers. Assay used: immunoSEQ multiplex PCR; TCRdb lists only in-frame clones, some missing. Of some 54,000 clones detected, about 88% appear once; the ten largest clones hold 11% to 15%. The material was CD4+ or CD8+ T cells sorted from blood, obtained in a trial of the OX40 agonist ivuxolimab. These receptors all come from an adult with an advanced solid tumor such as melanoma, head and neck, liver or kidney cancer. Each CDR3 is given with its conserved first and last residue. The D gene is left open where the match is weak. The size entry is marked missing in some rows and otherwise reads once, few, many or a size class.

>TRBJ1-1|TRBV2|-|13|-
CASSGRGQLEAFF
TGTGCCAGCAGTGGGAGGGGACAACTTGAAGCTTTCTTT
>TRBJ2-4|TRBV7-8|few|17|-
CASSRKAPDLTGDIQYF
TGTGCCAGCAGCCGTAAGGCCCCGGACCTCACGGGGGACATTCAGTACTTC
>TRBJ2-7|TRBV7-2|few|15|-
CASSLALASGNEQYF
TGTGCCAGCAGCTTAGCTCTCGCCTCGGGGAACGAGCAGTACTTC
>TRBJ2-1|TRBV5-6|-|18|TRBD2
CASSPSSHGGVRDVEQFF
TGTGCCAGCAGCCCTTCGTCCCACGGGGGGGTCAGGGACGTTGAGCAGTTCTTC
>TRBJ2-7|TRBV30|-|11|-
CAWSYTYEQYF
TGTGCCTGGAGCTACACCTACGAGCAGTACTTC
>TRBJ2-1|TRBV30|-|14|TRBD1
CAWSPGQGYNEQFF
TGTGCCTGGAGTCCCGGACAGGGGTACAATGAGCAGTTCTTC
>TRBJ1-3|TRBV7-9|-|14|-
CASSYTGSGNTIYF
TGTGCCAGCAGTTACACGGGCTCTGGAAACACCATATATTTT
>TRBJ2-3|TRBV11-2|-|12|-
CASSFEGDTQYF
TGTGCCAGCAGCTTTGAGGGAGATACGCAGTATTTT
>TRBJ1-2|TRBV7-2|-|14|TRBD1
CASSLQQGVYGYTF
TGTGCCAGCAGCTTACAACAGGGGGTCTATGGCTACACCTTC
>TRBJ2-7|TRBV27|-|14|-
CASSLIPSSYEQYF
TGTGCCAGCAGTTTAATCCCGAGCTCCTACGAGCAGTACTTC
>TRBJ2-3|TRBV7-9|-|16|TRBD2
CASSLGDAGGHDTQYF
TGTGCCAGCAGCTTAGGAGACGCGGGGGGGCACGATACGCAGTATTTT
>TRBJ1-2|TRBV30|-|14|-
CAWSVQARGEGYTF
TGTGCCTGGAGTGTACAGGCCCGGGGGGAGGGCTACACCTTC
>TRBJ2-7|TRBV29-1|-|12|TRBD2
CVVIGGGYEQYF
TGCGTGGTTATCGGGGGGGGCTACGAGCAGTACTTC
>TRBJ1-3|TRBV30|-|14|TRBD1
CAWSPTGTGNTIYF
TGTGCCTGGAGCCCGACAGGGACTGGAAACACCATATATTTT
>TRBJ1-2|TRBV5-6|-|13|-
CASSSTGNYGYTF
TGTGCCAGCAGCTCAACAGGCAACTATGGCTACACCTTC
>TRBJ2-2|TRBV5-1|-|15|TRBD1
CASSGTGGEDGELFF
TGCGCCAGCAGCGGTACAGGGGGAGAGGACGGGGAGCTGTTTTTT
>TRBJ1-6|TRBV5-5|-|16|TRBD1
CASSSGDRIYNSPLHF
TGTGCCAGCAGCTCGGGGGACAGGATCTATAATTCACCCCTCCACTTT
>TRBJ2-3|TRBV6-1|once|17|TRBD2
CASSEVLAGFRTDTQYF
TGTGCCAGCAGTGAAGTACTAGCGGGGTTCCGCACAGATACGCAGTATTTT
>TRBJ1-1|TRBV11-2|-|18|TRBD1
CASSPTTTGGFMNTEAFF
TGTGCCAGCAGCCCTACTACTACAGGGGGGTTCATGAACACTGAAGCTTTCTTT
>TRBJ2-7|TRBV6-4|-|12|-
CASTRISCEQYF
TGTGCCAGCACCCGAATCAGTTGCGAGCAGTACTTC
>TRBJ2-1|TRBV7-2|-|19|TRBD2
CASSLAWLAGAGTYNEQFF
TGTGCCAGCAGCTTAGCGTGGTTAGCGGGGGCGGGGACCTACAATGAGCAGTTCTTC
>TRBJ2-7|TRBV19|-|13|-
CASSLYPTYEQYF
TGTGCCAGTAGCCTCTATCCGACCTACGAGCAGTACTTC
>TRBJ2-1|TRBV7-8|-|17|TRBD2
CASSLALVAGAYNEQFF
TGTGCCAGCAGCTTAGCGCTAGTAGCGGGGGCCTACAATGAGCAGTTCTTC
>TRBJ1-4|TRBV12-5|-|13|-
CASGLVASEKLFF
TGTGCTAGTGGTTTGGTGGCGAGCGAAAAACTGTTTTTT
>TRBJ2-1|TRBV9|-|15|TRBD1
CASSVGDRVGDEQFF
TGTGCCAGCAGCGTAGGGGACAGGGTCGGCGATGAGCAGTTCTTC
>TRBJ2-7|TRBV7-9|-|18|TRBD2
CASSLGLAGGLTDYEQYF
TGTGCCAGCAGCTTAGGACTAGCGGGGGGGCTAACCGACTACGAGCAGTACTTC
>TRBJ1-2|TRBV27|-|17|TRBD1
CASSLSTGEAGNYGYTF
TGTGCCAGCAGTTTATCAACAGGGGAGGCAGGTAACTATGGCTACACCTTC
>TRBJ1-2|TRBV19|-|12|-
CASTPDSYGYTF
TGTGCCAGTACCCCGGACAGCTATGGCTACACCTTC
>TRBJ2-1|TRBV4-2|-|12|-
CASSQDDNEQFF
TGTGCCAGCAGCCAAGATGACAATGAGCAGTTCTTC
>TRBJ2-7|TRBV5-5|-|14|-
CASTHVGASYEQYF
TGTGCCAGCACTCACGTTGGGGCCTCCTACGAGCAGTACTTC
>TRBJ2-1|TRBV4-1|-|17|-
CASSQDKLSDWGNEQFF
TGCGCCAGCAGCCAAGATAAATTGTCGGACTGGGGCAATGAGCAGTTCTTC
>TRBJ2-7|TRBV11-2|-|17|TRBD1
CASSLDAWGQGAYEQYF
TGTGCCAGCAGCTTAGATGCGTGGGGACAGGGGGCCTACGAGCAGTACTTC
>TRBJ2-7|TRBV10-3|-|12|-
CAISEEQPEQYF
TGTGCCATCAGTGAAGAACAACCCGAGCAGTACTTC
>TRBJ1-1|TRBV19|-|15|-
CASSIGREANTEAFF
TGTGCCAGTAGTATAGGGCGGGAGGCGAACACTGAAGCTTTCTTT
>TRBJ1-3|TRBV5-1|-|16|TRBD1
CASSLFQGGSGNTIYF
TGCGCCAGCAGCCTGTTTCAGGGGGGCTCTGGAAACACCATATATTTT
>TRBJ2-7|TRBV4-1|-|14|-
CASSQGEGTYEQYF
TGCGCCAGCAGCCAAGGTGAGGGGACATACGAGCAGTACTTC
>TRBJ2-7|TRBV18|-|12|TRBD1
CASSAGGNEQYF
TGTGCCAGCTCCGCAGGGGGCAACGAGCAGTACTTC
>TRBJ2-3|TRBV5-1|-|16|TRBD2
CASEDALAGGTDTQYF
TGCGCCAGCGAAGACGCTTTAGCGGGGGGCACAGATACGCAGTATTTT
>TRBJ1-1|TRBV5-4|-|13|-
CASSLKGNHEAFF
TGTGCCAGCAGCTTAAAAGGGAACCATGAAGCTTTCTTT
>TRBJ1-5|TRBV4-1|-|15|-
CASSQGTGSNQPQHF
TGCGCCAGCAGCCAAGGTACAGGGAGCAATCAGCCCCAGCATTTT
>TRBJ2-1|TRBV5-4|-|11|-
CASSLGWEQFF
TGTGCCAGCAGCTTGGGATGGGAACAGTTCTTC
>TRBJ2-7|TRBV4-1|-|14|-
CASSHRDTTYEQYF
TGCGCCAGCAGCCACCGGGACACTACCTACGAGCAGTACTTC
>TRBJ2-7|TRBV5-6|-|15|-
CASSLSFRGVYEQYF
TGTGCCAGCAGCTTGTCTTTCAGGGGAGTGTACGAGCAGTACTTC
>TRBJ2-5|TRBV27|-|12|-
CASREGLETQYF
TGTGCCAGCAGAGAGGGGCTAGAGACCCAGTACTTC
>TRBJ2-3|TRBV6-5|-|12|-
CASSYRGWGQYF
TGTGCCAGCAGTTACCGGGGTTGGGGGCAGTATTTT
>TRBJ1-1|TRBV30|-|15|TRBD1
CAAIGTGIMNTEAFF
TGTGCCGCGATAGGGACAGGGATCATGAACACTGAAGCTTTCTTT
>TRBJ2-4|TRBV4-1|-|18|TRBD1
CASSQRSADRLAKNIQYF
TGCGCCAGCAGCCAAAGATCCGCGGACAGGCTAGCCAAAAACATTCAGTACTTC
>TRBJ2-1|TRBV13|-|18|-
CASSLGRVVEGAPDEQFF
TGTGCCAGCAGCTTAGGCCGAGTGGTGGAGGGGGCGCCGGATGAGCAGTTCTTC
>TRBJ2-1|TRBV7-9|-|14|-
CASSPAYSYNEQFF
TGTGCCAGCAGCCCCGCCTACTCCTACAATGAGCAGTTCTTC
>TRBJ2-7|TRBV5-4|once|13|-
CASRPGSTNEQYF
TGTGCCAGCAGACCAGGGTCTACTAATGAGCAGTACTTC
>TRBJ1-4|TRBV5-1|once|17|-
CASSTVGQSATNEKLFF
TGCGCCAGCAGCACAGTTGGACAGTCTGCAACTAATGAAAAACTGTTTTTT
>TRBJ1-3|TRBV10-2|-|14|-
CASSESSGSSTIYF
TGCGCCAGCAGTGAGTCGTCAGGGTCAAGCACCATATATTTT
>TRBJ1-3|TRBV19|-|16|-
CASSILDSYSGNTIYF
TGTGCCAGTAGTATTTTGGACAGCTACTCTGGAAACACCATATATTTT
>TRBJ2-6|TRBV29-1|-|13|-
CSVVQPGANVLTF
TGCAGCGTTGTACAGCCCGGGGCCAACGTCCTGACTTTC
>TRBJ1-5|TRBV19|-|16|-
CASSIEGIGGNQPQHF
TGTGCCAGTAGTATTGAGGGGATTGGGGGCAATCAGCCCCAGCATTTT
>TRBJ2-7|TRBV2|-|13|TRBD2
CARTDGSGDEQYF
TGTGCCAGGACGGACGGCAGCGGGGACGAGCAGTACTTC
>TRBJ2-2|TRBV27|-|16|-
CASSLLRTANTGELFF
TGTGCCAGCAGTTTATTACGAACGGCGAACACCGGGGAGCTGTTTTTT
>TRBJ2-1|TRBV6-5|-|15|-
CASYSGTGSYNEQFF
TGTGCCAGTTACTCCGGGACCGGATCTTACAATGAGCAGTTCTTC
>TRBJ1-1|TRBV13|-|12|-
CASSLETPSAFF
TGTGCCAGCAGCTTAGAGACGCCTTCGGCTTTCTTT
>TRBJ2-7|TRBV30|-|12|-
CAWSPGTYEQYF
TGTGCCTGGAGTCCAGGAACCTACGAGCAGTACTTC